This T cell receptor (beta chain) was found in a study of CD8 T cells in Susac syndrome. The germline gives CDR1 MGHRA, CDR2 YSYEKL. The V gene lost 3 bases and the J gene lost 4 bases, with 6 bases spanning the gap. The CDR3 length is 12 residues. Reverse transcription of roughly 0.5 to 1 ug RNA was carried out with random hexamers. Amplification of TCR beta CDR3 spanned 54 Vbeta and 13 Jbeta via immunoSEQ multiplex PCR. TCRdb re-called the immunoSEQ multiplex PCR reads through MiXCR, storing one row per CDR3 protein. The sample contains some 140,000 distinct CDR3 sequences, around 86% of which appear only once.

The sample taken for sequencing was CD8+ T cells from PBMCs. The receptor was derived from a human donor with multiple sclerosis. The J gene is TRBJ1-1, the V gene TRBV4-1, with D uncertain. The CDR3: CASSHKSTEAFF. CDR3 sequence (DNA): TGCGCCAGCAGCCATAAGTCCACTGAAGCTTTCTTT.